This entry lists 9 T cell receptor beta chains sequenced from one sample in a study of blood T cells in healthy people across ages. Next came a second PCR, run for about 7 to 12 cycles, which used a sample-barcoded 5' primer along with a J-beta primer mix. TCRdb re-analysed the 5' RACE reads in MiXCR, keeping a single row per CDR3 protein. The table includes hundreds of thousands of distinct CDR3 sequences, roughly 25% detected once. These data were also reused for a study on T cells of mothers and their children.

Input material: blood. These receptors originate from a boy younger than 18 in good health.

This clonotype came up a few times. The CDR3 loop is CASGAVRENTEAFF. Here the CDR3 DNA reads TGTGCTAGTGGGGCTGTAAGGGAAAACACTGAAGCTTTCTTT. The rearrangement joins TRBV12-5 to TRBJ1-1; D not resolved. CDR1 is LGHNT and CDR2 is FRNRAP in the germline V gene. The CDR3 sequence is 14 residues long. Trimming shortened V by 6 bases and J by 2 bases, and 13 bases separated the two germline ends.

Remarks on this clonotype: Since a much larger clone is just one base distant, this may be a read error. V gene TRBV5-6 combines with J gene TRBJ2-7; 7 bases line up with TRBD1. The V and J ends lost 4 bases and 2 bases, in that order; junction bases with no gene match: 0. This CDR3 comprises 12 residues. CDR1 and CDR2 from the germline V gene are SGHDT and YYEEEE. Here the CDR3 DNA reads TGTGCCAGCAGCCAGGGGGCCTACGAGCAGTACTTC. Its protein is CASSQGAYEQYF.

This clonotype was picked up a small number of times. The DNA for the CDR3 is TGTGCCAGTAGTATAGAAGCCGGGGTCTATAATTCACCCCTCCACTTT. Its translation: CASSIEAGVYNSPLHF. V usage is TRBV19 and J usage is TRBJ1-6; D is unresolved. CDR1 and CDR2 (germline): LNHDA, SQIVND (reference sequence). Trimming took off 0 bases at V and 3 bases at J, with 9 bases between the two ends. The CDR3 is 16 amino acids.

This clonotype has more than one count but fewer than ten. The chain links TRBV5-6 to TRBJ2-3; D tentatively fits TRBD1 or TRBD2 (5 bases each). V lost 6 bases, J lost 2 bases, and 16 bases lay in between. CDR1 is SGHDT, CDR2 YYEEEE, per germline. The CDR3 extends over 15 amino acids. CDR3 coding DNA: TGTGCCAGCACTCATCCGGCAGGGACCACAGATACGCAGTATTTT. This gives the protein CASTHPAGTTDTQYF.

The DNA for the CDR3 is TGTGCCAGCAGCTTATTCTCAGGGTCCTATGGCTACACCTTC. As protein: CASSLFSGSYGYTF. V usage is TRBV7-9 and J usage is TRBJ1-2, with a possible D match to TRBD1 (5 bases). This CDR3 region has 14 residues. Germline V CDR1 and CDR2: SEHNR, FQNEAQ (reference sequence). V was shortened by 2 bases and J by 4 bases, with 11 bases between the two germline ends.

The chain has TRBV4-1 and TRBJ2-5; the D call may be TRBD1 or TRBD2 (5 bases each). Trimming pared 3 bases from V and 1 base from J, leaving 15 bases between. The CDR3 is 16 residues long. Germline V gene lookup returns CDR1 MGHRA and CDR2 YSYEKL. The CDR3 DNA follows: TGCGCCAGCAGCCAGACATCGGGACGAAGCCAAGAGACCCAGTACTTC. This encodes CASSQTSGRSQETQYF.

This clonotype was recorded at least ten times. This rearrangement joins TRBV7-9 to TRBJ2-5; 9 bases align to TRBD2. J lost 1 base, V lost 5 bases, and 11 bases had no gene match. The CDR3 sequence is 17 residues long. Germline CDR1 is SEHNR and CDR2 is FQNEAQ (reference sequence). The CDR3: CASSRTGTSSIQETQYF. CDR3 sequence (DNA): TGTGCCAGCAGCCGAACCGGGACTAGCAGCATCCAAGAGACCCAGTACTTC.

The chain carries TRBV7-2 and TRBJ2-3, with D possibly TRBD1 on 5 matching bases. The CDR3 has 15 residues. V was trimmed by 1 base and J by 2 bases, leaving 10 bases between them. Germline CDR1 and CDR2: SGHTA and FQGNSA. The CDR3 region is CASSLEGRFTDTQYF. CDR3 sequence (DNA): TGTGCCAGCAGCTTAGAGGGGCGGTTCACAGATACGCAGTATTTT.

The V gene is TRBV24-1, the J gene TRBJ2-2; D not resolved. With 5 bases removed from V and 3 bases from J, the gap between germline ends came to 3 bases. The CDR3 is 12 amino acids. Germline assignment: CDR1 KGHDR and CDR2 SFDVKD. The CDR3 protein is CATSGYTGELFF. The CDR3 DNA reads TGTGCCACCAGTGGATACACCGGGGAGCTGTTTTTT.